The 31 T cell receptor beta chains below all came from one sample that was sequenced in a study of blood T cells in healthy people across ages. With a J-beta primer mix and a sample-barcoded 5' primer, a second PCR ran about 7 to 12 cycles. One entry per CDR3 protein, called by TCRdb with MiXCR from the 5' RACE reads. The sample lists 600,000 to 1,000,000 distinct CDR3 sequences, 58% occurring once. The sequenced sample consisted of blood. Receptors were obtained from a man younger than 40 in good health.

This clonotype was counted between two and nine times. The chain links TRBV29-1 to TRBJ2-1; D uncertain. This CDR3 is built from 13 residues. Germline-derived CDR1 and CDR2 are SQVTM and ANQGSEA. Trimming removed 2 bases at V and 7 bases at J, with 12 bases between. Here the CDR3 reads CSVEQFEANEQFF. In nucleotides, the CDR3 is TGCAGCGTTGAACAGTTTGAGGCAAATGAGCAGTTCTTC.

The rearrangement joins TRBV7-2 to TRBJ2-5, with 8 bases matching TRBD2. The germline V gene encodes CDR1 SGHTA and CDR2 FQGNSA. CDR3 length: 14 residues. V lost 3 bases and J lost 4; bases outside the gene matches: 4. The CDR3 region has the DNA TGTGCCAGCAGCTTTACGGGAGGGAGAGAGACCCAGTACTTC. Protein: CASSFTGGRETQYF. Full variable domain (missing parts from reference TRBV7-2 and TRBJ2-5): GAGVSQSPSNKVTEKGKDVELRCDPISGHTALYWYRQSLGQGLEFLIYFQGNSAPDKSGLPSDRFSAERTGGSVSTLTIQRTQQEDSAVYLCASSFTGGRETQYFGPGTRLLVL.

This chain connects TRBV11-2 to TRBJ2-7, with D uncertain. Trimming removed 1 base at V and 7 bases at J, with 14 bases between. Germline CDR1 and CDR2: SGHAT and FQNNGV. The CDR3 has 14 amino acids. The DNA for the CDR3 is TGTGCCAGCAGCTTAGTTACGGGTGGGAATGAGCAGTACTTC. Translation gives CASSLVTGGNEQYF.

As concerns this clonotype: Being one base from a much bigger clone, this may be a read error. This chain connects TRBV4-3 to TRBJ2-1, with 7 bases that match TRBD2. Germline assignment: CDR1 LGHNA and CDR2 YSLEER. The CDR3 is made up of 13 amino acids. Written as DNA, the CDR3 is TGCGCGCCGTGGGAGGGCCGGGGCAATGAGCAGTTCTTC. It codes for CAPWEGRGNEQFF.

In DNA, the CDR3 is TGTGCCAGCAGCTGGGGGGAATCCTACGAGCAGTACTTC. Amino acid sequence: CASSWGESYEQYF. This chain links TRBV6-2 or TRBV6-3 with TRBJ2-7; tentative D call: TRBD2 (6 bases). V lost 6 bases, J lost 1 base, and 10 bases lay in between. The CDR3 length is 13 residues. The germline CDR1 and CDR2 sequences are MNHEY and SVGEGT.

This clonotype was seen only a few times. The chain employs TRBV27 and TRBJ1-4; D ambiguous. This CDR3 has 14 residues. The V gene lost 5 bases and the J gene lost 8 bases, with 15 bases spanning the gap. Germline V gives CDR1 MNHEY, CDR2 SMNVEV (reference sequence). The CDR3 loop is CASSAKSEEEKLFF. CDR3 nucleotides: TGTGCCAGCAGTGCGAAATCAGAGGAGGAAAAACTGTTTTTT.

This chain joins TRBV10-3 and TRBJ2-7; D unclear. CDR1 and CDR2 from the germline V gene are ENHRY and SYGVKD. V dropped 0 bases and J dropped 3 bases, with 9 bases sitting between them. This CDR3 has 14 residues. The CDR3 loop is CAISESIVDYEQYF. The CDR3 DNA reads TGTGCCATCAGTGAGTCGATCGTTGACTACGAGCAGTACTTC.

The genes are TRBV18 and TRBJ2-3; TRBD2 might be the D (6 bases). CDR1 and CDR2 from the germline V gene are KGHSH and LQKENI. The CDR3 totals 16 residues. V shed 0 bases and J shed 7 bases, with 17 bases lying between them. The CDR3 nucleotides read TGTGCCAGCTCACCACCGTCTCGGGAGATGGATCATACGCAGTATTTT. Its protein is CASSPPSREMDHTQYF.

This clonotype appeared a few times. J is TRBJ2-1 and V is TRBV6-1; tentative D call: TRBD1 (6 bases). Trimming took off 5 bases at V and 5 bases at J, with 13 bases between the two ends. Germline V gives CDR1 MNHNS, CDR2 SASEGT. This CDR3 contains 14 residues. The CDR3 protein is CASSRQDRDNEQFF. CDR3 nucleotide sequence: TGTGCCAGCAGTAGACAGGACCGGGACAATGAGCAGTTCTTC.

V usage is TRBV7-2 and J usage is TRBJ1-6; no clear D. The V gene's germline CDR1 is SGHTA and CDR2 FQGNSA. CDR3 length: 14 residues. The V gene lost 6 bases and the J gene lost 5 bases, with 11 bases spanning the gap. This CDR3 reads CASSLRLDNSPLHF. In nucleotides, the CDR3 is TGTGCCAGCAGTTTGAGGTTGGATAATTCACCCCTCCACTTT. The full variable domain, rest sourced from reference TRBV7-2 and TRBJ1-6, is GAGVSQSPSNKVTEKGKDVELRCDPISGHTALYWYRQSLGQGLEFLIYFQGNSAPDKSGLPSDRFSAERTGGSVSTLTIQRTQQEDSAVYLCASSLRLDNSPLHFGNGTRLTVT.

This clonotype was seen only a few times. This chain joins TRBV27 and TRBJ2-1, with 7 bases that match TRBD2. Germline V gives CDR1 MNHEY, CDR2 SMNVEV (reference sequence). The V segment lost 8 bases and the J segment 7 bases; nucleotides outside the gene matches: 14. The CDR3 consists of 15 residues. CDR3 sequence reads: CASSLIGGGGNEQFF. The CDR3 nucleotides are TGTGCCAGCTCCCTAATTGGCGGGGGTGGGAATGAGCAGTTCTTC.

This clonotype has only one observation. The chain couples TRBV7-2 to TRBJ2-2; D is unclear. CDR3 length equals 16 residues. Trimming shortened V by 3 bases and J by 0 bases, and 11 bases separated the two germline ends. The V gene's germline CDR1 is SGHTA and CDR2 FQGNSA. The CDR3 reads CASSLYYSPNTGELFF. The CDR3, as DNA: TGTGCCAGCAGCTTGTATTACAGCCCGAACACCGGGGAGCTGTTTTTT.

Details on this clonotype: At one of its ends the junction is not consistent with the germline gene, which may arise from a read error. The genes are TRBV29-1 and TRBJ2-1; D gene unclear. This CDR3 has 14 residues. Germline assignment: CDR1 SQVTM and CDR2 ANQGSEA. The CDR3 DNA reads TGCAGCGTTCAGACCGGGTTGGGGTACAATGAGCAGTTATTC. This gives the protein CSVQTGLGYNEQLF.

V is TRBV7-7 and J is TRBJ2-5; a possible D gene is TRBD2 (6 bases). The CDR3 runs 15 residues. Germline CDR1 and CDR2: SSHAT and FNYEAQ (reference sequence). V lost 11 bases, J lost 3 bases, and 22 bases lay in between. The CDR3 DNA sequence: TGTGCCCTAGCTTATTCGGGACTCGGCAAAGAGACCCAGTACTTC. This sequence encodes CALAYSGLGKETQYF.

The rearrangement links TRBV20-1 to TRBJ2-3, with D maybe TRBD2 (6 bases). The length of the CDR3 is 14 residues. V was shortened by 6 bases and J by 3 bases, with 16 bases between the two germline ends. CDR1 is DFQATT, CDR2 SNEGSKA, per germline (reference sequence). For the CDR3, the DNA is TGCAGTGCCGGTGATGGGGGGATTACAGATACGCAGTATTTT. Protein: CSAGDGGITDTQYF.

This clonotype was counted between two and nine times. This chain connects TRBV27 to TRBJ2-1; D may match TRBD1 or TRBD2 (5 bases each). Germline CDR1 reads MNHEY; CDR2 reads SMNVEV (reference sequence). The CDR3 is 14 amino acids. V was cut by 4 bases and J by 4 bases, with 11 bases left in between. CDR3 region: CASSSPGPYNEQFF. The CDR3 DNA reads as TGTGCCAGCAGTTCCCCGGGACCTTACAATGAGCAGTTCTTC.

This clonotype was observed a handful of times. CDR3 protein: CASSFQGGGYEQYF. CDR3 in DNA: TGTGCCAGCAGCTTCCAGGGAGGCGGTTACGAGCAGTACTTC. The rearrangement joins TRBV11-2 to TRBJ2-7; weak D call: TRBD2 (6 bases). CDR1 and CDR2 from the germline V gene are SGHAT and FQNNGV. This CDR3 is 14 amino acids long. Trimming cost V 3 bases and J 4 bases, with 13 bases left between them.

V usage is TRBV3-1 and J usage is TRBJ1-2; D is unresolved. CDR3 length equals 10 residues. The V end lost 4 bases, the J end lost 8 bases, and 5 bases lay between the germline ends. Germline V gives CDR1 LGHDT, CDR2 YNNKEL (reference sequence). CDR3 coding DNA: TGTGCCAGCAGCCCGGGGGGCTACACCTTC. This sequence encodes CASSPGGYTF. The whole variable domain, filled in from reference TRBV3-1 and TRBJ1-2, reads DTAVSQTPKYLVTQMGNDKSIKCEQNLGHDTMYWYKQDSKKFLKIMFSYNNKELIINETVPNRFSPKSPDKAHLNLHINSLELGDSAVYFCASSPGGYTFGSGTRLTVV.

The rearrangement joins TRBV30 to TRBJ2-1, with 8 bases identical to TRBD2. V lost 0 bases and J lost 5; bases outside the gene matches: 9. The CDR3 runs 16 residues. Germline CDR1 GTSNPN, CDR2 SVGIG (reference sequence). CDR3 in DNA: TGTGCCTGGAGTGTACGTAGACTAGCGTCTAACAATGAGCAGTTCTTC. Protein product: CAWSVRRLASNNEQFF.

The chain has TRBV28 and TRBJ1-4, with a tentative D call TRBD1 (6 bases). Trimming removed 6 bases from V and 12 bases from J, with 17 bases in between. The CDR3 totals 13 residues. CDR1 and CDR2 (germline): MDHEN, SYDVKM. CDR3 amino acids: CASRQGLDWELFF. CDR3 DNA sequence: TGTGCCAGCAGACAGGGATTAGACTGGGAACTGTTTTTT.

This clonotype occurred once. The CDR3 sequence: CSVKGWGEKLFF. In DNA, the CDR3 is TGCAGCGTTAAGGGATGGGGGGAAAAACTGTTTTTT. The J gene is TRBJ1-4, the V gene TRBV29-1; a possible D gene is TRBD1 (5 bases). The germline V gene encodes CDR1 SQVTM and CDR2 ANQGSEA. The CDR3 spans 12 residues. V shed 5 bases and J shed 8 bases, with 12 bases lying between them.

The chain carries TRBV6-4 and TRBJ1-2; TRBD1 agrees at 9 bases. The germline gives CDR1 MRHNA, CDR2 SNTAGT. The CDR3 is 15 amino acids. V lost 11 bases and J lost 6; bases outside the gene matches: 16. CDR3 protein: CAVPYRGRAYHGYTF. For the CDR3, the DNA is TGTGCCGTACCTTACAGGGGGCGGGCTTATCATGGCTACACCTTC.

The V call is TRBV6-2 or TRBV6-3, the J call TRBJ2-1, with no clear D. The V and J ends lost 1 base and 6 bases respectively, with 7 bases between them. CDR1 and CDR2 from the germline V gene are MNHEY and SVGEGT. This CDR3 spans 13 amino acids. The CDR3: CASSYFSGNEQFF. The CDR3 DNA follows: TGTGCCAGCAGTTACTTCAGTGGCAATGAGCAGTTCTTC.

This clonotype was detected a few times. The rearrangement uses TRBV13 and TRBJ2-1; TRBD1 matches 10 bases. Per the germline V gene, CDR1 is PRHDT and CDR2 is FYEKMQ (reference sequence). The trim removed 0 bases at V and 8 bases at J, leaving 7 bases unmatched. This CDR3 contains 16 residues. The CDR3 sequence is CASSLGGTGAQDEQFF. Written as DNA, the CDR3 is TGTGCCAGCAGCTTAGGCGGGACAGGGGCCCAGGATGAGCAGTTCTTC.

The chain links TRBV30 to TRBJ1-1; D gene ambiguous. With 0 bases removed from V and 5 bases from J, the gap between germline ends came to 4 bases. From germline, CDR1 is GTSNPN and CDR2 SVGIG (reference sequence). CDR3 length: 11 amino acids. CDR3: CAWSVNTEAFF. The CDR3 DNA reads TGTGCCTGGAGTGTAAATACTGAAGCTTTCTTT.

This clonotype was seen a handful of times. The V call is TRBV4-3, the J call TRBJ1-2; D gene uncertain. CDR1 is LGHNA and CDR2 is YSLEER in the germline V gene. V shed 0 bases and J shed 4 bases, with 9 bases lying between them. This CDR3 region has 14 residues. The CDR3 sequence: CASSQDVTAYGYTF. Written as DNA, the CDR3 is TGCGCCAGCAGCCAAGATGTAACAGCCTATGGCTACACCTTC.

The chain recombines TRBV5-1 with TRBJ2-3, with D perhaps TRBD1 (5 bases). Germline V gene lookup returns CDR1 SGHRS and CDR2 YFSETQ. This CDR3 spans 15 amino acids. Between the trimmed V and J ends, which lost 8 bases and 5 bases, there was a span of 21 bases. The CDR3 DNA reads TGCGCCAGTTGCCAACAGGATAATAAGGTAGATACGCAGTATTTT. As protein: CASCQQDNKVDTQYF.

The rearrangement joins TRBV28 to TRBJ2-7; 8 nucleotides align to TRBD1. V dropped 5 bases and J dropped 4; count of bases not matched to a gene: 7. The germline V gene encodes CDR1 MDHEN and CDR2 SYDVKM. The CDR3 contains 14 residues. CDR3 amino acids: CASSTWTGLYEQYF. CDR3 DNA: TGTGCCAGCAGTACCTGGACAGGGTTGTACGAGCAGTACTTC.

This clonotype has only one observation. V is TRBV7-9 and J is TRBJ1-4; D remains unclear. This CDR3 has 14 amino acids. Germline CDR1 SEHNR, CDR2 FQNEAQ (reference sequence). Trimming pared 5 bases from V and 6 bases from J, leaving 13 bases between. CDR3 sequence reads: CASSPGLGYEKLFF. CDR3 nucleotides: TGTGCCAGCAGCCCCGGGCTGGGCTATGAAAAACTGTTTTTT. Full variable domain (rest looked up from reference TRBV7-9 and TRBJ1-4): DTGVSQNPRHKITKRGQNVTFRCDPISEHNRLYWYRQTLGQGPEFLTYFQNEAQLEKSRLLSDRFSAERPKGSFSTLEIQRTEQGDSAMYLCASSPGLGYEKLFFGSGTQLSVL.

The V gene is TRBV29-1, the J gene TRBJ1-1; D perhaps matches TRBD1 (6 bases). This CDR3 is built from 14 residues. V was cut by 3 bases and J by 3 bases, with 14 bases left in between. The V gene's germline CDR1 is SQVTM and CDR2 ANQGSEA. The CDR3 region has the DNA TGCAGCGTTGAGCGCGGCACAGGGTACACTGAAGCTTTCTTT. Translated, it gives CSVERGTGYTEAFF.

The rearrangement joins TRBV20-1 to TRBJ2-5, with 8 bases aligning to TRBD2. The CDR3 runs 16 residues. Germline CDR1 and CDR2: DFQATT and SNEGSKA (reference sequence). V trimming: 5 bases; J trimming: 4 bases; junction bases outside the gene matches: 15. This CDR3 reads CSAPTRPGLVPETQYF. The DNA for the CDR3 is TGCAGTGCTCCGACGCGGCCGGGACTAGTCCCAGAGACCCAGTACTTC.